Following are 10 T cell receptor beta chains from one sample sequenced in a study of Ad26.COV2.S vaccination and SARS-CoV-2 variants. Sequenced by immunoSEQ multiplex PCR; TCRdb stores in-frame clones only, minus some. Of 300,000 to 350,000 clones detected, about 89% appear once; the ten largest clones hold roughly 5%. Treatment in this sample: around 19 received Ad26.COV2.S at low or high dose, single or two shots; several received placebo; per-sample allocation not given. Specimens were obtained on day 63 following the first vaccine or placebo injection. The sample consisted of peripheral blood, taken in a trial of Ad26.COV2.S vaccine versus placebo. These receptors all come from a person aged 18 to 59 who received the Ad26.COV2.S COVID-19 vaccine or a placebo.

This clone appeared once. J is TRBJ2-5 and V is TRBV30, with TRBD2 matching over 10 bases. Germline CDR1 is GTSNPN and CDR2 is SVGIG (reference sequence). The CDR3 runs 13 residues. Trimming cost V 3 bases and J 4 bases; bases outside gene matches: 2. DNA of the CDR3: TGTGCCTGGAGACCTAGCGGGAGAGAGACCCAGTACTTC. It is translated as CAWRPSGRETQYF.

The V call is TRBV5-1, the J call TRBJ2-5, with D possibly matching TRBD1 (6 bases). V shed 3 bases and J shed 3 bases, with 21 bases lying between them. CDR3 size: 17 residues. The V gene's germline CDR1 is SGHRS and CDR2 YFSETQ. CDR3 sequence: CASSSTGLTATKETQYF. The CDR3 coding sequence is TGCGCCAGCAGCTCAACAGGGCTGACGGCCACTAAAGAGACCCAGTACTTC. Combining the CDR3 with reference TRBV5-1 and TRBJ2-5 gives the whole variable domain KAGVTQTPRYLIKTRGQQVTLSCSPISGHRSVSWYQQTPGQGLQFLFEYFSETQRNKGNFPGRFSGRQFSNSRSEMNVSTLELGDSALYLCASSSTGLTATKETQYFGPGTRLLVL.

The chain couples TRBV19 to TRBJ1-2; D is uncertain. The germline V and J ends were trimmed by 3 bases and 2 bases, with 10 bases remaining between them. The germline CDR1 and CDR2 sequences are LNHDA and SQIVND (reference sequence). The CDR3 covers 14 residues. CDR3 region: CASSMGTVNYGYTF. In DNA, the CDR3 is TGTGCCAGTAGTATGGGCACGGTGAACTATGGCTACACCTTC.

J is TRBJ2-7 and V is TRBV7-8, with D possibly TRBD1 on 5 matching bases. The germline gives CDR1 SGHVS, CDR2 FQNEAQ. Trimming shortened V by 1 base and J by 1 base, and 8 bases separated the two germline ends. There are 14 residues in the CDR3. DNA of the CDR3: TGTGCCAGCAGCTTAGGGGGCCCTTCCTACGAGCAGTACTTC. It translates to CASSLGGPSYEQYF.

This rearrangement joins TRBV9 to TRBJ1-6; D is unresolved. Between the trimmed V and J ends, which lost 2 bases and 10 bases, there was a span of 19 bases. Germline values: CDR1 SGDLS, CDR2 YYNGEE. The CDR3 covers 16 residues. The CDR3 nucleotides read TGTGCCAGCAGCGTTGGCACGGCCCACTCACACTCACCCCTCCACTTT. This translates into CASSVGTAHSHSPLHF.

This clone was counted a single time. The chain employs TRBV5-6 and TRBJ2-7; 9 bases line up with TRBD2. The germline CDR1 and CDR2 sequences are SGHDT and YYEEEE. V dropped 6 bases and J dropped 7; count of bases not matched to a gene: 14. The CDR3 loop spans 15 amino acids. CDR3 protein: CASTSLSGGPGEQYF. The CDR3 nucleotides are TGTGCCAGCACAAGTTTGAGCGGGGGGCCTGGAGAGCAGTACTTC. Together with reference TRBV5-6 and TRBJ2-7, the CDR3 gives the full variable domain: DAGVTQSPTHLIKTRGQQVTLRCSPKSGHDTVSWYQQALGQGPQFIFQYYEEEERQRGNFPDRFSGHQFPNYSSELNVNALLLGDSALYLCASTSLSGGPGEQYFGPGTRLTVT.

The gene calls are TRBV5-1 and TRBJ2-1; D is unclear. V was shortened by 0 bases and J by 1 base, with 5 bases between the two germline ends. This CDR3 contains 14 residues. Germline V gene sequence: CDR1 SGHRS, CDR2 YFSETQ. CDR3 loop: CASSLGRSYNEQFF. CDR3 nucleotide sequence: TGCGCCAGCAGCTTGGGCAGATCCTACAATGAGCAGTTCTTC.

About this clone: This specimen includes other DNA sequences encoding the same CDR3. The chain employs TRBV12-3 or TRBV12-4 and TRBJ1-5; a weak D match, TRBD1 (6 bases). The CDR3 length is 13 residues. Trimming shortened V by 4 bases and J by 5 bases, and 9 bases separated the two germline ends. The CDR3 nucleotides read TGTGCCAGCAGTTCGAGGGGGGATCAGCCCCAGCATTTT. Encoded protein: CASSSRGDQPQHF.

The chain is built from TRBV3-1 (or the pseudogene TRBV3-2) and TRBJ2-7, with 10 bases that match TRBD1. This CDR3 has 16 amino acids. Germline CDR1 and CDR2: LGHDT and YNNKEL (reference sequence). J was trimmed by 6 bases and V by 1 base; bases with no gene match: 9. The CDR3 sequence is CASSQAFWDRGAEQYF. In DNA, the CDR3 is TGTGCCAGCAGCCAAGCCTTTTGGGACAGGGGTGCCGAGCAGTACTTC.

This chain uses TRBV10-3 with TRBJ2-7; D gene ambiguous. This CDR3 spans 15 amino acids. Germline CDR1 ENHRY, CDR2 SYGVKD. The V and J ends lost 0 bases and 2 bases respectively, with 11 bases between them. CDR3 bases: TGTGCCATCAGTGAGTCTAGTCCCACACCCTACGAGCAGTACTTC. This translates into CAISESSPTPYEQYF.